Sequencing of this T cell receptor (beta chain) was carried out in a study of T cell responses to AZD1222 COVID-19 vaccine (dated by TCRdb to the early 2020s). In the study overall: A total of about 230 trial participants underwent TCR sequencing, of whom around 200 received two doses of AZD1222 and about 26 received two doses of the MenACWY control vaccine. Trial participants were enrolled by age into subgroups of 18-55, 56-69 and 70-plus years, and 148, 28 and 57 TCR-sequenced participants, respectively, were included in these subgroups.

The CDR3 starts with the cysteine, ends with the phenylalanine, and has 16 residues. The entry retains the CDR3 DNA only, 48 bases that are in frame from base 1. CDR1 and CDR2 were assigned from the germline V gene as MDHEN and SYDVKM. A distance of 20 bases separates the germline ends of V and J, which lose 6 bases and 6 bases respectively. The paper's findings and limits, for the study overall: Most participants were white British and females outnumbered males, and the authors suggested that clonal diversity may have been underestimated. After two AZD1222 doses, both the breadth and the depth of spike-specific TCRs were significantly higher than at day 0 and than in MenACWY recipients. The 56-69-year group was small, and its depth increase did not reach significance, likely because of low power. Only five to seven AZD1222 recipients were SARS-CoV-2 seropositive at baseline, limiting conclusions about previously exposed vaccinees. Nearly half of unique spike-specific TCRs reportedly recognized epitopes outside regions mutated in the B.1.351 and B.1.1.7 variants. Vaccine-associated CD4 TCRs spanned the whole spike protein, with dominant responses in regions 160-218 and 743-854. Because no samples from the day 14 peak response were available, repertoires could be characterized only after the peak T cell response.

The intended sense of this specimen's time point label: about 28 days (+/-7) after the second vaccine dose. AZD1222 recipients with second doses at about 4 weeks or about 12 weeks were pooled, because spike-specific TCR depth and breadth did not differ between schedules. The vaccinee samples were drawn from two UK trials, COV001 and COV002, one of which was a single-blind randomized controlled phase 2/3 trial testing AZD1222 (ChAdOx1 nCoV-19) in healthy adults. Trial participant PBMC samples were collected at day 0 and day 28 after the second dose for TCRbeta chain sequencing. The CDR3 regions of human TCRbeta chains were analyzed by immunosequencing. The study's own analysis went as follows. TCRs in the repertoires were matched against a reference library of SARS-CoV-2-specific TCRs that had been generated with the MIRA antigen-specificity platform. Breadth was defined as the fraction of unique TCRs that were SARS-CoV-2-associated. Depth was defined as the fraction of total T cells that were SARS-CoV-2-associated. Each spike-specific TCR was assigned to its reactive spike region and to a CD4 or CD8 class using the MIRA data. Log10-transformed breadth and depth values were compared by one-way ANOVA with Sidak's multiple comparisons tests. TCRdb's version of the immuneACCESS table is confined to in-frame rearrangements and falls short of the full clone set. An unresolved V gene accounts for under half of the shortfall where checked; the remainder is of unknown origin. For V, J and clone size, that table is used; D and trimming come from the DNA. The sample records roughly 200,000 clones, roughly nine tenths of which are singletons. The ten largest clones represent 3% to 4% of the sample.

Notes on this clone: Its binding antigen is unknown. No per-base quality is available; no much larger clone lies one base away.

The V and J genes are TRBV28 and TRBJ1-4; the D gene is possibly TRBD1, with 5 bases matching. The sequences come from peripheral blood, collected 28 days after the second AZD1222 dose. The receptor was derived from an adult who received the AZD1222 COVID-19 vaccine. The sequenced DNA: TGTGCCAGCAGCCTTCCGCCAGGGTCGGGGGATGAAAAACTGTTTTTT. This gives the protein CASSLPPGSGDEKLFF.